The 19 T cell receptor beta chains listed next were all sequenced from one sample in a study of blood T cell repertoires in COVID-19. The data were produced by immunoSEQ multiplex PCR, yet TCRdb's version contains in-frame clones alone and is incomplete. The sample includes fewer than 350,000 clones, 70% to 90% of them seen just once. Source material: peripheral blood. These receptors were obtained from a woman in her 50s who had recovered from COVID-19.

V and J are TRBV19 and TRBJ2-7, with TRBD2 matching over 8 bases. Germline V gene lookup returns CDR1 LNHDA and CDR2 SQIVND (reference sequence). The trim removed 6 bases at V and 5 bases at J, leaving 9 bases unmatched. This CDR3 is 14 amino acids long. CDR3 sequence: CASRRGLASDEQYF. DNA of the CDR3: TGTGCCAGTAGACGCGGACTAGCATCCGACGAGCAGTACTTC.

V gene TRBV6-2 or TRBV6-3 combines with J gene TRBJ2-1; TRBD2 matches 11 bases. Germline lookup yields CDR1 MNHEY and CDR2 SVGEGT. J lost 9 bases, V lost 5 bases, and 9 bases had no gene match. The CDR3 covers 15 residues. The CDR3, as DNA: TGTGCCAGCAGTCCACTAGCGGGAGCTGTTGGTGAGCAGTTCTTC. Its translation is CASSPLAGAVGEQFF.

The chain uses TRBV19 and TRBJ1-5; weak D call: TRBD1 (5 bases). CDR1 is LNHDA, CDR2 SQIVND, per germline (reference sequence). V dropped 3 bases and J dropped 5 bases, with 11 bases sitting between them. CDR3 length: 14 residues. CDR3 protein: CASSIWGGYQPQHF. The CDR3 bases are TGTGCCAGTAGTATCTGGGGGGGGTATCAGCCCCAGCATTTT. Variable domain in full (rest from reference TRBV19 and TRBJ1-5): DGGITQSPKYLFRKEGQNVTLSCEQNLNHDAMYWYRQDPGQGLRLIYYSQIVNDFQKGDIAEGYSVSREKKESFPLTVTSAQKNPTAFYLCASSIWGGYQPQHFGDGTRLSIL.

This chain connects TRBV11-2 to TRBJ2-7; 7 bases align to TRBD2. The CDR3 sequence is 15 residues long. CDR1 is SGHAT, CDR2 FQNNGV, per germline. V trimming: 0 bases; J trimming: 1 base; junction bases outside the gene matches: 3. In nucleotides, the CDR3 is TGTGCCAGCAGCTTAGAACTAGCGAATTCCTACGAGCAGTACTTC. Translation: CASSLELANSYEQYF.

CDR3 sequence (DNA): TGCGCCAGCAGCTTGGGGCTAGCGGTTGGATCGGATGAGCAGTTCTTC. As protein: CASSLGLAVGSDEQFF. The chain links TRBV5-1 to TRBJ2-1, with TRBD2 matching over 7 bases. With 0 bases clipped from V and 8 bases from J, the junction kept 11 bases outside the gene matches. The CDR3 has 16 residues. CDR1 and CDR2 (germline): SGHRS, YFSETQ.

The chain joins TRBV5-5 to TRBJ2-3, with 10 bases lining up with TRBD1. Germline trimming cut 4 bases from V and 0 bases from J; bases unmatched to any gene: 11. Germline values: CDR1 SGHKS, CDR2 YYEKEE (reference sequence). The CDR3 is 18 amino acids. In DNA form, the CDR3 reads TGTGCCAGCAGCCGTTCAAACTCGGGACAGGGGAGCACAGATACGCAGTATTTT. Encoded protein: CASSRSNSGQGSTDTQYF. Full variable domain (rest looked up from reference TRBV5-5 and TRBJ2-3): DAGVTQSPTHLIKTRGQQVTLRCSPISGHKSVSWYQQVLGQGPQFIFQYYEKEERGRGNFPDRFSARQFPNYSSELNVNALLLGDSALYLCASSRSNSGQGSTDTQYFGPGTRLTVL.

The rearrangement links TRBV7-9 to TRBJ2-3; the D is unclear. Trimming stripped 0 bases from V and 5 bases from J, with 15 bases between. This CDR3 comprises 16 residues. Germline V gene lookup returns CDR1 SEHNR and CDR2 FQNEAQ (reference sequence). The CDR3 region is CASSLASGPPRDTQYF. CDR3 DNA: TGTGCCAGCAGCTTAGCATCGGGTCCGCCTAGAGATACGCAGTATTTT.

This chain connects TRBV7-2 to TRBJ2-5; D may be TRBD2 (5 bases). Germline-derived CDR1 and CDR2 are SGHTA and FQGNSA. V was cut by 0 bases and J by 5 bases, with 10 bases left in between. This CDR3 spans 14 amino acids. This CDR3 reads CASSLAGAGETQYF. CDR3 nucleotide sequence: TGTGCCAGCAGCTTAGCGGGAGCTGGTGAGACCCAGTACTTC.

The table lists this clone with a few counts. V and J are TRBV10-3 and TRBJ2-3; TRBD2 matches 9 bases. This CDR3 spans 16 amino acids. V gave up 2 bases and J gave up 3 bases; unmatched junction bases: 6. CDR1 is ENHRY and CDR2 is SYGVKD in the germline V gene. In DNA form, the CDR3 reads TGTGCCATCAGTGAGGGAGCGGGAGGACGTACAGATACGCAGTATTTT. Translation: CAISEGAGGRTDTQYF.

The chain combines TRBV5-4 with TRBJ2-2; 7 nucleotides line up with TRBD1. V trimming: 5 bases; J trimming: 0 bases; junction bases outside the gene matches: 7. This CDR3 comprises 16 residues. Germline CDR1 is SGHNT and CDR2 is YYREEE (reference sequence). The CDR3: CASSPPDRANTGELFF. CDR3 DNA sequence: TGTGCCAGCAGTCCTCCCGACAGGGCGAACACCGGGGAGCTGTTTTTT.

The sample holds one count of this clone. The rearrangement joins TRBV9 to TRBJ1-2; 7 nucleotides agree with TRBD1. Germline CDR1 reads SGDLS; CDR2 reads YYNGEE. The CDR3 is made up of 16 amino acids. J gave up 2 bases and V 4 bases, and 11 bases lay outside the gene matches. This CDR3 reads CASSTQTGSLNYGYTF. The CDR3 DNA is TGTGCCAGCAGCACTCAGACAGGGAGTCTCAACTATGGCTACACCTTC.

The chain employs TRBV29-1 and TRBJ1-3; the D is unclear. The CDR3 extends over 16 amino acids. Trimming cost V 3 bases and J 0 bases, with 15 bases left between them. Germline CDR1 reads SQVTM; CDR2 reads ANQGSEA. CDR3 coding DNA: TGCAGCGTTGAGGCGGAGAAAATTAACTCTGGAAACACCATATATTTT. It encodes CSVEAEKINSGNTIYF. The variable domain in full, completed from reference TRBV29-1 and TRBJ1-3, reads SAVISQKPSRDICQRGTSLTIQCQVDSQVTMMFWYRQQPGQSLTLIATANQGSEATYESGFVIDKFPISRPNLTFSTLTVSNMSPEDSSIYLCSVEAEKINSGNTIYFGEGSWLTVV.

As DNA, the CDR3 is TGTGCCAGTACCCGAGGGTGGGGATATGGCTACACCTTC. Its translation is CASTRGWGYGYTF. The chain recombines TRBV19 with TRBJ1-2; no reliable D call. CDR1 LNHDA and CDR2 SQIVND come from the germline V gene (reference sequence). The V end lost 7 bases, the J end lost 5 bases, and 14 bases lay between the germline ends. This CDR3 is 13 amino acids long.

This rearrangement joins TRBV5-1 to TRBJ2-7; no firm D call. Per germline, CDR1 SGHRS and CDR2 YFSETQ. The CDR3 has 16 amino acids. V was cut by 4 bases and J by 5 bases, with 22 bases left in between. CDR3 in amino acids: CASSNRLRGGVHEQYF. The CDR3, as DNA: TGCGCCAGCAGCAATAGACTGAGAGGTGGCGTCCACGAGCAGTACTTC.

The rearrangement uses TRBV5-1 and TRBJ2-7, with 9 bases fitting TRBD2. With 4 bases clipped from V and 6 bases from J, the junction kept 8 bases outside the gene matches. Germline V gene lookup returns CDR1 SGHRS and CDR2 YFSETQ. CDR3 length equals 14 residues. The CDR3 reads CASSITSGSLEQYF. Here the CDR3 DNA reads TGCGCCAGCAGCATAACTAGCGGGTCTCTCGAGCAGTACTTC.

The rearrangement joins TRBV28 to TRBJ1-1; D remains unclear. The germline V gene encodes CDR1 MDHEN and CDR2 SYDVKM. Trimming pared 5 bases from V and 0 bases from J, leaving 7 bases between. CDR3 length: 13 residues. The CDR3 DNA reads TGTGCCAGCAGTCTTTTTATGAACACTGAAGCTTTCTTT. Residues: CASSLFMNTEAFF.

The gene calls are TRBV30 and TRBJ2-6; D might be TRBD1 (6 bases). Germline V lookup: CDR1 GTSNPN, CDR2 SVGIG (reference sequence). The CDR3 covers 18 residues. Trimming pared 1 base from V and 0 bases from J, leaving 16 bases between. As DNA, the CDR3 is TGTGCCTGGAGTGGACGGACAGTTATTGGCTCTGGGGCCAACGTCCTGACTTTC. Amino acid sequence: CAWSGRTVIGSGANVLTF.

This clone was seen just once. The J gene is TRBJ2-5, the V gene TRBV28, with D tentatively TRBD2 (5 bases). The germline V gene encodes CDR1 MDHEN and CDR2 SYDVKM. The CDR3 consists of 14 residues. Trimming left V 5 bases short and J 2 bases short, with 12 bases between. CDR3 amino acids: CASSEGLGQETQYF. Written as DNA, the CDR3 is TGTGCCAGCAGTGAGGGCTTGGGGCAAGAGACCCAGTACTTC.

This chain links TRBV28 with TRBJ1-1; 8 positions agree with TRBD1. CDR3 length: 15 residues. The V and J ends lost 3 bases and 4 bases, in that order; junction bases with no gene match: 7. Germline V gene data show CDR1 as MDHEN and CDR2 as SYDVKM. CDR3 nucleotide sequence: TGTGCCAGCAGTTTCTCCCAGGGGGCGGTCACTGAAGCTTTCTTT. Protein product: CASSFSQGAVTEAFF. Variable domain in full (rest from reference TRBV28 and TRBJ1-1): DVKVTQSSRYLVKRTGEKVFLECVQDMDHENMFWYRQDPGLGLRLIYFSYDVKMKEKGDIPEGYSVSREKKERFSLILESASTNQTSMYLCASSFSQGAVTEAFFGQGTRLTVV.